These T cell receptor beta chains were read from a single sample in a study of T cells in localized non-small cell lung cancer. Data came from immunoSEQ multiplex PCR; TCRdb stores just in-frame clones and leaves some out. Of tens of thousands of clones listed, 85% to 95% are singletons. The sample in question was peripheral blood, obtained before any cancer treatment. These receptors were taken from a woman aged 40-69 years with stage I lung adenocarcinoma. The CDR3 runs from the conserved cysteine through the conserved F or W. The D gene is left open where the match is weak. Clone size appears in some rows only: once, few, many, or a class for an expanded clone.

cdr3_nt,cdr3_aa,clone_size,d_call,j_call,cdr3_length,v_call
TGTGCCTTAAACAGGGAGGACTATGGCTACACCTTC,CALNREDYGYTF,once,NA,TRBJ1-2,12,TRBV28
TGCGCCAGCAGCCAAGTGCGCAGGGGTCGGAGCACAGATACGCAGTATTTT,CASSQVRRGRSTDTQYF,NA,NA,TRBJ2-3,17,TRBV4-1
TGTGCCAGCTCACCACCGGCGTCCGGGGAAAAACTGTTTTTT,CASSPPASGEKLFF,NA,NA,TRBJ1-4,14,TRBV18
TGCAGCTCCAAAGGAACGAAGGGGGCAAGGGAGACCCAGTACTTC,CSSKGTKGARETQYF,NA,TRBD1,TRBJ2-5,15,TRBV29-1
TGTGCCAGCAGTGAGGGAATGAACACTGAAGCTTTCTTT,CASSEGMNTEAFF,NA,NA,TRBJ1-1,13,TRBV2
TGTGCCATCAGTGAGGCGCAGGGCGCTGCGGGGGAGCTGTTTTTT,CAISEAQGAAGELFF,NA,NA,TRBJ2-2,15,TRBV10-3
TGCAGCGTTGAAGTAACCGGGACAGGGGGGTACCGCGAGCAGTACTTC,CSVEVTGTGGYREQYF,NA,TRBD1,TRBJ2-7,16,TRBV29-1
TGTGCCAGCAGTTACGTTTCGCGTACCTACGAGCAGTACTTC,CASSYVSRTYEQYF,NA,NA,TRBJ2-7,14,TRBV6-5
TGTGCCAGCAGCTCAGGACTAGCATCGAGCTACAATGAGCAGTTCTTC,CASSSGLASSYNEQFF,NA,TRBD2,TRBJ2-1,16,TRBV7-3
TGCGCCAGCAGCTCACCCTTGGGAGGGTTGTACGAGCAGTACTTC,CASSSPLGGLYEQYF,NA,TRBD2,TRBJ2-7,15,TRBV5-1
TGTGCCAGCAGTCCCCCAACTAATGAAAAACTGTTTTTT,CASSPPTNEKLFF,NA,NA,TRBJ1-4,13,TRBV28
TGTGCCAGCAGCTTAAAAAGGCCACCCGCAACTAATGAAAAACTGTTTTTT,CASSLKRPPATNEKLFF,NA,NA,TRBJ1-4,17,TRBV7-8
TGTGCCAGCAGTTGGGGCCAATACGAGCAGTACTTC,CASSWGQYEQYF,NA,NA,TRBJ2-7,12,TRBV28
TGTGCCAGCAGCTCCTCGACAGGGAGCGGCTACACCTTC,CASSSSTGSGYTF,few,TRBD1,TRBJ1-2,13,TRBV11-3
TGTGCCAGCACCGGCGAGGGGACCGGGGAGCTGTTTTTT,CASTGEGTGELFF,NA,NA,TRBJ2-2,13,TRBV21-1
TGTGCCAGCAGAGCTCGGATAAATACGGACACTGAAGCTTTCTTT,CASRARINTDTEAFF,NA,NA,TRBJ1-1,15,TRBV6-1
TGTGCCAGCAGCTTTTTAGGGGGTGGAAGTGAAGCTTTCTTT,CASSFLGGGSEAFF,once,NA,TRBJ1-1,14,TRBV7-9
TGTGCCAGCAGCTTATCTGTGGGGAGGATAGGGGTTTCAGATACGCAGTATTTT,CASSLSVGRIGVSDTQYF,NA,NA,TRBJ2-3,18,TRBV11-3